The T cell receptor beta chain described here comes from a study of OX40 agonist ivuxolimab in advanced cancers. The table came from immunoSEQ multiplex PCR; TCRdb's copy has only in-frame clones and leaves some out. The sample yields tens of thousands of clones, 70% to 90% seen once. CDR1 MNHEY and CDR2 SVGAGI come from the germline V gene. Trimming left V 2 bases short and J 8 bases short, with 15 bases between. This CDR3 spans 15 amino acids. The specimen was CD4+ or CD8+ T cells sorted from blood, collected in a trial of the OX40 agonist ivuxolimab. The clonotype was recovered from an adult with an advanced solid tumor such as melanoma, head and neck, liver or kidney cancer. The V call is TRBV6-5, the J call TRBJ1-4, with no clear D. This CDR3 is CASSYDRHLREKLFF. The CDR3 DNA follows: TGTGCCAGCAGTTACGACCGGCACCTCCGGGAAAAACTGTTTTTT.